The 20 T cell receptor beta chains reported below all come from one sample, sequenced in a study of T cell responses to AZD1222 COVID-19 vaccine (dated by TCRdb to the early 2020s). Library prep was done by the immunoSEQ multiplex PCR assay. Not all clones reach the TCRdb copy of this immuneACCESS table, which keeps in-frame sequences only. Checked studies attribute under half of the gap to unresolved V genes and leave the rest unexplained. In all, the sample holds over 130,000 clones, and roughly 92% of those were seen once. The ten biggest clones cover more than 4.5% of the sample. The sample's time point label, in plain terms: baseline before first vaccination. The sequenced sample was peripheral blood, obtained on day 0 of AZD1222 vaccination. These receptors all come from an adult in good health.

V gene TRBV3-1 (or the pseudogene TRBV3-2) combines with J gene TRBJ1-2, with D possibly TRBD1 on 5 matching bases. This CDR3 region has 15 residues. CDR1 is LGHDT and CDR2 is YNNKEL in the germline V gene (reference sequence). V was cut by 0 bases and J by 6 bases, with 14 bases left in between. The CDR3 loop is CASSQDNRTPHGYTF. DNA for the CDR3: TGTGCCAGCAGCCAAGATAACCGGACACCGCATGGCTACACCTTC.

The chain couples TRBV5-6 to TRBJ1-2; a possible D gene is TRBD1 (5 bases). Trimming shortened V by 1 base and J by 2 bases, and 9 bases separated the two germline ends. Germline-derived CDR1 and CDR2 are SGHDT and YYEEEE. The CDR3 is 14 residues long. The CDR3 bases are TGTGCCAGCAGCTTGCCGGGGGTAAACTATGGCTACACCTTC. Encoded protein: CASSLPGVNYGYTF.

The CDR3 here is CASSLSRTYNSPLHF. CDR3 nucleotides: TGTGCCAGCAGTTTATCCCGGACCTATAATTCACCCCTCCACTTT. This chain uses TRBV28 with TRBJ1-6; unclear D gene. In germline, CDR1 is MDHEN, CDR2 SYDVKM. CDR3 size: 15 residues. V was cut by 1 base and J by 2 bases, with 6 bases left in between. Filled out from reference TRBV28 and TRBJ1-6, the complete variable domain reads DVKVTQSSRYLVKRTGEKVFLECVQDMDHENMFWYRQDPGLGLRLIYFSYDVKMKEKGDIPEGYSVSREKKERFSLILESASTNQTSMYLCASSLSRTYNSPLHFGNGTRLTVT.

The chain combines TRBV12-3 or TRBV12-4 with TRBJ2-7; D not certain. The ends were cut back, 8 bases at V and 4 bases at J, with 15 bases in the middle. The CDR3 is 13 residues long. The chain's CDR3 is CASGDTKGYEQYF. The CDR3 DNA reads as TGTGCCAGCGGAGACACGAAGGGTTACGAGCAGTACTTC.

The CDR3 spells CASSLSGIDTEAFF. In DNA form, the CDR3 reads TGTGCCAGCAGCTTATCAGGTATTGATACTGAAGCTTTCTTT. This chain uses TRBV7-9 with TRBJ1-1; D not certain. The V gene lost 2 bases and the J gene lost 5 bases, with 12 bases spanning the gap. Germline-derived CDR1 and CDR2 are SEHNR and FQNEAQ (reference sequence). This CDR3 region has 14 residues.

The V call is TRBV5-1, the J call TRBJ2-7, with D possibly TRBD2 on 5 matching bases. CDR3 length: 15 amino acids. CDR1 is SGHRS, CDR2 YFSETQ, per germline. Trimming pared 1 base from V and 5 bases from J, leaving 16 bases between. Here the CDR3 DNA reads TGCGCCAGCAGCTTGTCAGCTTCGGCGGGCCACGAGCAGTACTTC. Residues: CASSLSASAGHEQYF.

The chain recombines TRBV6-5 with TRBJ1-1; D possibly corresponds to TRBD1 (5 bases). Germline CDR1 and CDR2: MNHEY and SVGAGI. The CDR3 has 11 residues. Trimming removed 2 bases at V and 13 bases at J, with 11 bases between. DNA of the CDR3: TGTGCCAGCAGTTACCAGGGTGATGTTTTCTTT. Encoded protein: CASSYQGDVFF.

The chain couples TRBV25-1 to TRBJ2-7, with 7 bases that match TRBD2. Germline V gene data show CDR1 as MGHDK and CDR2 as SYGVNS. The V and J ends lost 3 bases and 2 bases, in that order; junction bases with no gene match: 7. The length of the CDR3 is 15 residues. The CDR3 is CASSDNDGTTYEQYF. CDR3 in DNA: TGTGCCAGCAGTGATAATGACGGGACTACCTACGAGCAGTACTTC.

The CDR3 nucleotides are TGTGCCAGCTCACTCCGGGACGGGAGGGTTGGGGCCAACGTCCTGACTTTC. Its protein product is CASSLRDGRVGANVLTF. The V and J genes are TRBV18 and TRBJ2-6; 8 nucleotides agree with TRBD2. Germline trimming cut 4 bases from V and 3 bases from J; bases unmatched to any gene: 8. Germline assignment: CDR1 KGHSH and CDR2 LQKENI. The CDR3 extends over 17 amino acids. Drawing the rest from reference TRBV18 and TRBJ2-6, the complete variable domain is NAGVMQNPRHLVRRRGQEARLRCSPMKGHSHVYWYRQLPEEGLKFMVYLQKENIIDESGMPKERFSAEFPKEGPSILRIQQVVRGDSAAYFCASSLRDGRVGANVLTFGAGSRLTVL.

DNA for the CDR3: TGCGCCAGCAGCTTGCAGTCAAACACTGAAGCTTTCTTT. Translated: CASSLQSNTEAFF. The genes are TRBV5-1 and TRBJ1-1, with no clear D. Trimming took 1 base from V and 2 from J, leaving 6 bases between them. Per germline, CDR1 SGHRS and CDR2 YFSETQ. The CDR3 is 13 amino acids.

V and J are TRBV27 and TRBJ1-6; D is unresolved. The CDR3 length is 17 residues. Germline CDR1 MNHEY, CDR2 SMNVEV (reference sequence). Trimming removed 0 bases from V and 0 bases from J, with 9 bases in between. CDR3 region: CASSLSVHLSYNSPLHF. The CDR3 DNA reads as TGTGCCAGCAGTTTATCGGTCCACCTCTCCTATAATTCACCCCTCCACTTT.

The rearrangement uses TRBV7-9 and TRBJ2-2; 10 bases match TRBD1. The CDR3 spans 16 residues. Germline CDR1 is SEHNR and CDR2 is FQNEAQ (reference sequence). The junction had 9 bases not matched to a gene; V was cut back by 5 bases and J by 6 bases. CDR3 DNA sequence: TGTGCCAGCAGCGATCTTGGGACAGGGGTTTCCGGGGAGCTGTTTTTT. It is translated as CASSDLGTGVSGELFF.

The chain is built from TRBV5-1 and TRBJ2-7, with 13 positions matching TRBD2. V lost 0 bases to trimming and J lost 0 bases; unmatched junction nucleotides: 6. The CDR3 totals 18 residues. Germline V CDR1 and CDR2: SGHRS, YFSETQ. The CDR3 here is CASSLAQGLAGSSYEQYF. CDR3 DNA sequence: TGCGCCAGCAGCTTGGCCCAGGGACTAGCGGGGAGCTCCTACGAGCAGTACTTC. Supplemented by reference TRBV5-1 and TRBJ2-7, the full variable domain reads KAGVTQTPRYLIKTRGQQVTLSCSPISGHRSVSWYQQTPGQGLQFLFEYFSETQRNKGNFPGRFSGRQFSNSRSEMNVSTLELGDSALYLCASSLAQGLAGSSYEQYFGPGTRLTVT.

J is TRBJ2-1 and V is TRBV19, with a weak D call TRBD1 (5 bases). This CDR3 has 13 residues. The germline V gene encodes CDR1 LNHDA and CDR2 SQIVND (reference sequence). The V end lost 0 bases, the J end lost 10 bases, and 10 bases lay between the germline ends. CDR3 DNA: TGTGCCAGTAGTATAGAAGGGGCTAAAGAGCAGTTCTTC. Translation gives CASSIEGAKEQFF.

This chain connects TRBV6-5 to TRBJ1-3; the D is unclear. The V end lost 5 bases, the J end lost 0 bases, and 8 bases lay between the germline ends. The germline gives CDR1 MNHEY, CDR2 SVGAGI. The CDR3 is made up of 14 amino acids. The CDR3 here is CASSIGSSGNTIYF. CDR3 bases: TGTGCCAGCAGTATAGGGAGCTCTGGAAACACCATATATTTT.

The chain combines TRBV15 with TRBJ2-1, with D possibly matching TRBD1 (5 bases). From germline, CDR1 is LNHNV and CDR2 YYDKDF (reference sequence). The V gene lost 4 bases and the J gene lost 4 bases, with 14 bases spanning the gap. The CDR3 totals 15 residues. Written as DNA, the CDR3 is TGTGCCACCAGCAAAAAAGGACAACAATACAATGAGCAGTTCTTC. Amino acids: CATSKKGQQYNEQFF.

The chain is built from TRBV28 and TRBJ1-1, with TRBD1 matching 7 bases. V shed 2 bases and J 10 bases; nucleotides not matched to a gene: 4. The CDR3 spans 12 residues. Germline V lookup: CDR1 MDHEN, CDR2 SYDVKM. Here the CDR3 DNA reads TGTGCCAGCAGTTTAAAGGGGGCAGGAGCTTTCTTT. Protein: CASSLKGAGAFF.

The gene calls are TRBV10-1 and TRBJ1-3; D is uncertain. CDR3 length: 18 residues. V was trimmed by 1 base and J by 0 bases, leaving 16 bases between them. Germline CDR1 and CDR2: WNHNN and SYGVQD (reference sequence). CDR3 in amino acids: CASSEYPWASASGNTIYF. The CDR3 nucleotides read TGCGCCAGCAGTGAGTACCCATGGGCGTCCGCCTCTGGAAACACCATATATTTT.

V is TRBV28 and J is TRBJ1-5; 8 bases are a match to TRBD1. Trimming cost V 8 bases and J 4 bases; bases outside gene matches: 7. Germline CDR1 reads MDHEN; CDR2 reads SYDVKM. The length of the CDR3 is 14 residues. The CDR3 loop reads CASQEDRENQPQHF. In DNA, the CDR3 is TGTGCCAGCCAAGAGGACAGGGAGAATCAGCCCCAGCATTTT.

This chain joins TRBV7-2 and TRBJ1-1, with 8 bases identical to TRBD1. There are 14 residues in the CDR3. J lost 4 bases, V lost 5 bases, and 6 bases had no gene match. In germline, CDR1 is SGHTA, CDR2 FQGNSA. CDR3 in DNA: TGTGCCAGCAGCCCCACCACAGGGGGCACTGAAGCTTTCTTT. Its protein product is CASSPTTGGTEAFF.